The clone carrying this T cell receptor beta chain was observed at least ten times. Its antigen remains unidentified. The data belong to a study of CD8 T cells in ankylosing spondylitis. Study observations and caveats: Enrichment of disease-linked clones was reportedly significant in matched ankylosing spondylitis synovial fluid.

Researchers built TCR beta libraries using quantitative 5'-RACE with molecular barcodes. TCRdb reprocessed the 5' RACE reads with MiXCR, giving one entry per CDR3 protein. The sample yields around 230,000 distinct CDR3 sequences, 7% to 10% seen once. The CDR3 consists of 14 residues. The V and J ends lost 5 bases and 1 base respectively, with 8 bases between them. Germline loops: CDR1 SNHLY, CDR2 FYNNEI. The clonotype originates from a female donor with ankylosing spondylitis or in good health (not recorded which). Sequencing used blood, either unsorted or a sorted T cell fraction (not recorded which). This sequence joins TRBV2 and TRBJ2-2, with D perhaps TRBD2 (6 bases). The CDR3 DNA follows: TGTGCCAGCAGTATGCGGGAGAACACCGGGGAGCTGTTTTTT. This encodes CASSMRENTGELFF.